The source of this TCR beta chain is a study of T cells in Graves' hyperthyroidism and ophthalmopathy. Regarding the study as a whole: Stable hyperthyroidism was separated from ophthalmopathy by a model based on 13 V-J features. Within blood appeared most thyroid clonotypes that had expanded above 0.001.

This clonotype was recorded many times. Its specificity is unknown. In germline, CDR1 is SGHAT, CDR2 FQNNGV. The CDR3 has 13 residues. Trimming pared 5 bases from V and 0 bases from J, leaving 8 bases between. Thyroid ultrasound, orbital computed tomography, clinical symptoms, and serum thyroxine and TRAb underpinned diagnoses. TCR beta CDR3 regions were amplified from RNA transcripts. With the HTBI primer set, the TCR CDR3 went through a first round of RT-PCR. One entry per CDR3 protein results from TCRdb running MiXCR on the multiplex PCR reads. This sample has under 500,000 distinct CDR3 sequences, with over 12% found just once.

The V gene is TRBV11-2, the J gene TRBJ2-7; no clear D gene. The TCR originated in a man aged 50-60 years with Graves' ophthalmopathy. Material for sequencing was blood. For the CDR3, the DNA is TGTGCCAGCAGCACCCCATCCTCCTACGAGCAGTACTTC. It codes for CASSTPSSYEQYF.